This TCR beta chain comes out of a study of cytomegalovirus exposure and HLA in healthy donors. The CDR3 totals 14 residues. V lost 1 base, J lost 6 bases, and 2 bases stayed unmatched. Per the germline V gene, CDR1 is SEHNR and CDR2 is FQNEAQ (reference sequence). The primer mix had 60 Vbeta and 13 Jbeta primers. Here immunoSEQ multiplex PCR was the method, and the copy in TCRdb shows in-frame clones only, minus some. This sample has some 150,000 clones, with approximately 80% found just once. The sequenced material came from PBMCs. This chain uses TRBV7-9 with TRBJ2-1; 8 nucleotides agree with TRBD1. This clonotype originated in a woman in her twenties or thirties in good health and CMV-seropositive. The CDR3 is CASSLETGGNEQFF. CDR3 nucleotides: TGTGCCAGCAGCTTAGAAACAGGGGGCAATGAGCAGTTCTTC.